Here is one T cell receptor (beta chain) with its context. Germline CDR1 LGHNA, CDR2 YNFKEQ. The CDR3 runs 15 residues. The V segment lost 2 bases and the J segment 7 bases; nucleotides outside the gene matches: 5. The authors ran a second PCR of 7 to 11 cycles using a sample-barcoded 5' primer and a J-beta primer mix. From the 5' RACE reads, TCRdb called clonotypes with MiXCR, one entry per CDR3 protein. The table lists 1.5 million to 2 million distinct CDR3 sequences, approximately 50% of them singletons. These data belong to a study of blood T cells in healthy people across ages. This receptor was identified in a woman in her thirties or forties in good health. This chain connects TRBV4-2 to TRBJ2-1, with 10 positions matching TRBD2. The sample was blood. The CDR3 bases are TGTGCCAGCAGCCAAATAGCGGGGGGCGGGAATGAGCAGTTCTTC. This encodes CASSQIAGGGNEQFF.